These 29 T cell receptor beta chains were all obtained from the same sample, sequenced in a study of T cells in narcolepsy. Profiling relied on immunoSEQ multiplex PCR, and the TCRdb table lists in-frame clones only, not all of them. The data contain around 27,000 clones, approximately 80% of them singletons. Sequenced sample: CD45RA- memory CD4+ T cells from PBMCs. The receptors were sampled from a human donor with narcolepsy.

J is TRBJ2-5 and V is TRBV19, with a tentative D call TRBD2 (5 bases). The V gene lost 3 bases and the J gene lost 4 bases, with 9 bases spanning the gap. This CDR3 is built from 13 residues. CDR1 and CDR2 from the germline V gene are LNHDA and SQIVND (reference sequence). The CDR3 DNA reads as TGTGCCAGTAGTATCGACGGGGTAGAGACCCAGTACTTC. The encoded protein is CASSIDGVETQYF.

The table lists this clone with a few counts. The rearrangement links TRBV19 to TRBJ2-7; TRBD2 aligns across 11 bases. This CDR3 contains 14 residues. Unmatched junction bases numbered 4, after V lost 6 bases and J lost 3 bases. CDR1 and CDR2 from the germline V gene are LNHDA and SQIVND (reference sequence). CDR3 nucleotides: TGTGCCAGTAGCTTGACTAGCGGGAACTACGAGCAGTACTTC. This codes for CASSLTSGNYEQYF.

This clone was recorded a few times. The genes are TRBV6-5 and TRBJ2-1, with D perhaps TRBD1 or TRBD2 (6 bases each). The V gene lost 5 bases and the J gene lost 7 bases, with 12 bases spanning the gap. The CDR3 length is 13 residues. Germline assignment: CDR1 MNHEY and CDR2 SVGAGI. CDR3 DNA sequence: TGTGCCAGCAGTGAAGGGGGGTTTAATGAGCAGTTCTTC. This codes for CASSEGGFNEQFF.

The V and J genes are TRBV11-1 and TRBJ2-1; 7 nucleotides agree with TRBD1. The V and J ends lost 3 bases and 13 bases, in that order; junction bases with no gene match: 6. This CDR3 is 12 amino acids long. Germline-derived CDR1 and CDR2 are SGHAT and FQDESV (reference sequence). The CDR3 DNA follows: TGTGCCAGCAGCTTTACAGGGGCCTCCCAGTTCTTC. This encodes CASSFTGASQFF. The full variable domain, rest sourced from reference TRBV11-1 and TRBJ2-1, is EAEVAQSPRYKITEKSQAVAFWCDPISGHATLYWYRQILGQGPELLVQFQDESVVDDSQLPKDRFSAERLKGVDSTLKIQPAELGDSAMYLCASSFTGASQFFGPGTRLTVL.

The V gene is TRBV5-6, the J gene TRBJ1-2; TRBD1 aligns across 7 bases. The J segment lost 2 bases and the V segment lost 5 bases, leaving 21 bases of the junction unmatched. Germline V CDR1 and CDR2: SGHDT, YYEEEE. There are 19 residues in the CDR3. CDR3 nucleotides: TGTGCCAGCAGTCCCGACAGGGCCACACTACTGACCTTCAACTATGGCTACACCTTC. This gives the protein CASSPDRATLLTFNYGYTF.

The rearrangement links TRBV9 to TRBJ2-2; 10 bases are a match to TRBD2. Germline assignment: CDR1 SGDLS and CDR2 YYNGEE. The CDR3 length is 16 residues. V shed 0 bases, J shed 6 bases, and the junction held 5 bases outside the gene matches. The CDR3 nucleotides are TGTGCCAGCAGCGTAGATAGCGGGGGGACCCCCGGGGAGCTGTTTTTT. It translates to CASSVDSGGTPGELFF.

The V call is TRBV10-2, the J call TRBJ2-6; 7 bases match TRBD2. The V and J ends lost 1 base and 12 bases, in that order; junction bases with no gene match: 9. Germline V gene lookup returns CDR1 WSHSY and CDR2 SAAADI. The CDR3 sequence is 15 residues long. The CDR3 loop reads CASSEWRGTTSVLTF. The CDR3 DNA follows: TGCGCCAGCAGTGAGTGGCGGGGGACCACCAGCGTCCTGACTTTC.

The J gene is TRBJ2-3, the V gene TRBV7-2; TRBD2 agrees at 10 bases. Germline CDR1 SGHTA, CDR2 FQGNSA. CDR3 length equals 18 residues. The junction had 18 bases not matched to a gene; V was cut back by 5 bases and J by 7 bases. The CDR3: CASSGPGLALNHLNTQYF. The CDR3 DNA reads TGTGCCAGCAGCGGTCCGGGACTAGCGCTTAACCATCTGAATACGCAGTATTTT. The whole variable domain, remainder taken from reference TRBV7-2 and TRBJ2-3, is GAGVSQSPSNKVTEKGKDVELRCDPISGHTALYWYRQSLGQGLEFLIYFQGNSAPDKSGLPSDRFSAERTGGSVSTLTIQRTQQEDSAVYLCASSGPGLALNHLNTQYFGPGTRLTVL.

This chain uses TRBV5-1 with TRBJ2-7; D not resolved. Germline lookup yields CDR1 SGHRS and CDR2 YFSETQ. Between the trimmed V and J ends, which lost 4 bases and 2 bases, there was a span of 10 bases. This CDR3 spans 13 amino acids. This CDR3 is CASSPSRPYEQYF. The CDR3 DNA follows: TGCGCCAGCAGCCCCTCCAGACCCTACGAGCAGTACTTC. The variable domain in full, with the rest retrieved from reference TRBV5-1 and TRBJ2-7, is KAGVTQTPRYLIKTRGQQVTLSCSPISGHRSVSWYQQTPGQGLQFLFEYFSETQRNKGNFPGRFSGRQFSNSRSEMNVSTLELGDSALYLCASSPSRPYEQYFGPGTRLTVT.

The V call is TRBV12-2, the J call TRBJ2-7; the listed D gene, TRBD1, was not tested against the DNA. TRBV12-2 is labeled a pseudogene. The length of the CDR3 is 14 residues. The CDR3 DNA is TGTGCAAGTCGCCCACACGGGACAGGGGGGCTCTTAAGGTTC. It codes for CASRPHGTGGLLRF.

This clone occurred a few times. V is TRBV9 and J is TRBJ1-1, with D possibly being TRBD1 (6 bases). Germline assignment: CDR1 SGDLS and CDR2 YYNGEE. Trimming took 0 bases from V and 6 from J, leaving 15 bases between them. The CDR3 has 15 amino acids. In DNA form, the CDR3 reads TGTGCCAGCAGCGTAGGGGGACACTCCCAAGCTGAAGCTTTCTTT. This translates into CASSVGGHSQAEAFF.

The rearrangement uses TRBV5-4 and TRBJ2-3; the D gene could be TRBD1 or TRBD2 (5 bases each). Trimming left V 5 bases short and J 1 base short, with 14 bases between. The length of the CDR3 is 15 residues. The germline CDR1 and CDR2 sequences are SGHNT and YYREEE (reference sequence). CDR3 DNA sequence: TGTGCCAGCAGTTCCTGGCAGGGAGGCACAGATACGCAGTATTTT. Translating it yields CASSSWQGGTDTQYF.

The V and J genes are TRBV21-1 and TRBJ2-7; the listed D gene, TRBD1, was not tested against the DNA. TRBV21-1 is labeled a pseudogene. This CDR3 has 13 amino acids. This CDR3 is CASSKDAGVEQYF. The CDR3 bases are TGTGCCAGCAGCAAAGATGCAGGGGTCGAGCAGTACTTC.

The J gene is TRBJ2-1, the V gene TRBV4-1; 10 bases are a match to TRBD1. Germline CDR1 and CDR2: MGHRA and YSYEKL. Trimming removed 3 bases from V and 4 bases from J; junction bases left unmatched: 3. The CDR3 is 15 amino acids. CDR3 region: CASSQGQGPYNEQFF. CDR3 sequence (DNA): TGCGCCAGCAGCCAGGGACAGGGGCCTTACAATGAGCAGTTCTTC.

The chain is built from TRBV12-5 and TRBJ2-3; TRBD2 matches 10 bases. CDR3 size: 15 residues. The trim removed 6 bases at V and 1 base at J, leaving 4 bases unmatched. The germline CDR1 and CDR2 sequences are LGHNT and FRNRAP. Written as DNA, the CDR3 is TGTGCTAGTGGCCTCGGACTAGCGGGCACAGATACGCAGTATTTT. Translated, it gives CASGLGLAGTDTQYF. Together with reference TRBV12-5 and TRBJ2-3, the CDR3 gives the full variable domain: DARVTQTPRHKVTEMGQEVTMRCQPILGHNTVFWYRQTMMQGLELLAYFRNRAPLDDSGMPKDRFSAEMPDATLATLKIQPSEPRDSAVYFCASGLGLAGTDTQYFGPGTRLTVL.

This clone was counted a few times. The rearrangement uses TRBV14 and TRBJ1-2; no clear D. Per germline, CDR1 SGHDN and CDR2 FVKESK. Between the trimmed V and J ends, which lost 0 bases and 0 bases, there was a span of 8 bases. The CDR3 runs to 15 residues. CDR3 amino acids: CASSQELGPNYGYTF. Written as DNA, the CDR3 is TGTGCCAGCAGCCAAGAACTAGGGCCTAACTATGGCTACACCTTC.

The chain links TRBV11-2 to TRBJ2-7; the match to TRBD2 covers 7 bases. The CDR3 is made up of 16 amino acids. In germline, CDR1 is SGHAT, CDR2 FQNNGV. With V trimmed by 2 bases and J by 7 bases, 14 bases remained unmatched. The CDR3 coding sequence is TGTGCCAGCAGCTTACCGCCGTGGACTAGAACGAGGGAGCAGTACTTC. Residues: CASSLPPWTRTREQYF.

This clone was seen a handful of times. The chain carries TRBV29-1 and TRBJ1-1, with TRBD1 identical over 9 bases. The CDR3 consists of 15 residues. Germline loops: CDR1 SQVTM, CDR2 ANQGSEA. V was pared by 7 bases and J by 1 base, with 10 bases of the junction left unmatched. CDR3 in amino acids: CSAAPTGGWNTEAFF. The CDR3 region has the DNA TGCAGCGCCGCCCCCACAGGGGGCTGGAACACTGAAGCTTTCTTT.

The chain is built from TRBV5-1 and TRBJ1-6; weak D call: TRBD1 (5 bases). The length of the CDR3 is 15 residues. V was pared by 0 bases and J by 6 bases, with 10 bases between. Per the germline V gene, CDR1 is SGHRS and CDR2 is YFSETQ. The chain's CDR3 is CASSLDRTGNSPLHF. CDR3 nucleotide sequence: TGCGCCAGCAGCTTGGACAGGACCGGTAATTCACCCCTCCACTTT.

Only a few counts were recorded for this clone. The V call is TRBV10-3, the J call TRBJ2-7; 10 nucleotides line up with TRBD2. Germline assignment: CDR1 ENHRY and CDR2 SYGVKD. The trim removed 3 bases at V and 0 bases at J, leaving 8 bases unmatched. The CDR3 contains 17 residues. The CDR3 region is CAISEVLAGPSSYEQYF. The CDR3 nucleotides are TGTGCCATCAGTGAAGTACTAGCGGGGCCGAGCTCCTACGAGCAGTACTTC.

The CDR3: CASSAGKAFF. CDR3 DNA sequence: TGTGCCAGTAGTGCGGGGAAAGCTTTCTTT. The V and J genes are TRBV19 and TRBJ1-1; D not certain. The germline CDR1 and CDR2 sequences are LNHDA and SQIVND (reference sequence). There are 10 residues in the CDR3. Trimming cost V 5 bases and J 9 bases, with 7 bases left between them.

J is TRBJ1-1 and V is TRBV28; D not certain. The ends were cut back, 5 bases at V and 1 base at J, with 17 bases in the middle. CDR3 size: 16 residues. Germline assignment: CDR1 MDHEN and CDR2 SYDVKM. DNA for the CDR3: TGTGCCAGCAGTCCCCCCCGTATTGCGGCGAACACTGAAGCTTTCTTT. Its translation: CASSPPRIAANTEAFF.

This sequence joins TRBV9 and TRBJ1-2; D remains unclear. Trimming pared 2 bases from V and 4 bases from J, leaving 15 bases between. CDR1 and CDR2 from the germline V gene are SGDLS and YYNGEE. The CDR3 is 15 amino acids. Here the CDR3 reads CASSVEIGKGYGYTF. The CDR3 DNA is TGTGCCAGCAGCGTCGAGATCGGAAAGGGCTATGGCTACACCTTC.

This clone was seen a handful of times. The chain uses TRBV5-1 and TRBJ2-1; unclear D gene. In germline, CDR1 is SGHRS, CDR2 YFSETQ. V gave up 5 bases and J gave up 8 bases, with 11 bases separating them. This CDR3 has 12 amino acids. The CDR3 DNA reads TGCGCCAGCAGGTTACTCCGGGATGAGCAGTTCTTC. This sequence encodes CASRLLRDEQFF.

There are a few counts of this clone. The chain employs TRBV7-2 and TRBJ2-7, with TRBD1 matching over 9 bases. The CDR3 covers 14 residues. Germline trimming cut 6 bases from V and 0 bases from J; bases unmatched to any gene: 3. CDR1 and CDR2 from the germline V gene are SGHTA and FQGNSA. The CDR3 loop reads CASRGQGHSYEQYF. CDR3 DNA sequence: TGTGCCAGCAGGGGACAGGGCCACTCCTACGAGCAGTACTTC.

J is TRBJ1-2 and V is TRBV7-9; D ambiguous. The CDR3 contains 12 residues. Trimming left V 4 bases short and J 4 bases short, with 7 bases between. Germline V gives CDR1 SEHNR, CDR2 FQNEAQ (reference sequence). Here the CDR3 DNA reads TGTGCCAGCAGCTCAACTAGCTATGGCTACACCTTC. It yields the protein CASSSTSYGYTF.

The J gene is TRBJ2-3, the V gene TRBV6-5; 7 nucleotides agree with TRBD2. The V and J ends lost 2 bases and 1 base, in that order; junction bases with no gene match: 3. CDR1 is MNHEY, CDR2 SVGAGI, per germline. This CDR3 comprises 15 residues. The CDR3, as DNA: TGTGCCAGCAGTTACGGGGGGGGTGGCACAGATACGCAGTATTTT. It translates to CASSYGGGGTDTQYF.

This clone was seen a single time. The CDR3 DNA is TGCGCCAGCAGCTTGGAGGGGAACGAGCAGTACTTC. This gives the protein CASSLEGNEQYF. The chain is built from TRBV5-1 and TRBJ2-7, with D perhaps TRBD1 (5 bases). Trimming left V 0 bases short and J 5 bases short, with 6 bases between. Looked up from germline, CDR1 is SGHRS and CDR2 is YFSETQ. This CDR3 has 12 residues. The whole variable domain, remainder taken from reference TRBV5-1 and TRBJ2-7, is KAGVTQTPRYLIKTRGQQVTLSCSPISGHRSVSWYQQTPGQGLQFLFEYFSETQRNKGNFPGRFSGRQFSNSRSEMNVSTLELGDSALYLCASSLEGNEQYFGPGTRLTVT.

The genes are TRBV6-6 and TRBJ1-4; perhaps TRBD1 as D (5 bases). CDR1 and CDR2 from the germline V gene are MNHNY and SVGAGI (reference sequence). CDR3 length: 15 residues. Trimming left V 2 bases short and J 3 bases short, with 10 bases between. The CDR3 loop is CASSYRGVSNEKLFF. The CDR3 DNA is TGTGCCAGCAGTTACCGAGGGGTTTCTAATGAAAAACTGTTTTTT.